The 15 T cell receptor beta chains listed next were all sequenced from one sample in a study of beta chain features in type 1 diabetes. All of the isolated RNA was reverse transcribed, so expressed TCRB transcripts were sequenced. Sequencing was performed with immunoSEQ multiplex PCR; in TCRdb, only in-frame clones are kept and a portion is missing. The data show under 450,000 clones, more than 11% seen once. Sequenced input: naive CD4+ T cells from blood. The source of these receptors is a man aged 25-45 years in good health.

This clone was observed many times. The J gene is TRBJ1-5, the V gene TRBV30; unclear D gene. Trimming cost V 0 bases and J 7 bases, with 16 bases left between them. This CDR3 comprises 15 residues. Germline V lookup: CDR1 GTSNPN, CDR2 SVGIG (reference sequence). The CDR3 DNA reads TGTGCCTGGAGTGTAGGAGGGCATGGAAACCAGCCCCAGCATTTT. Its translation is CAWSVGGHGNQPQHF.

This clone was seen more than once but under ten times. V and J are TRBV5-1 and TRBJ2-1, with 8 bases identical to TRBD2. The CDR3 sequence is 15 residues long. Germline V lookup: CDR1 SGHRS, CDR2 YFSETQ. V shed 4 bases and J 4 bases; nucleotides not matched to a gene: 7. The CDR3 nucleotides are TGCGCCAGCAGCGGCGGGACTAGGATATACAATGAGCAGTTCTTC. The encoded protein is CASSGGTRIYNEQFF.

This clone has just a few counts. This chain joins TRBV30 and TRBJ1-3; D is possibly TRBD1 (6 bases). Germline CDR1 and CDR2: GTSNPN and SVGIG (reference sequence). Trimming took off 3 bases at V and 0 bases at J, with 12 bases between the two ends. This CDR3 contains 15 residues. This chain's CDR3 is CAWRHRDCSGNTIYF. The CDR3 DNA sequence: TGTGCCTGGAGACACAGGGACTGCTCTGGAAACACCATATATTTT.

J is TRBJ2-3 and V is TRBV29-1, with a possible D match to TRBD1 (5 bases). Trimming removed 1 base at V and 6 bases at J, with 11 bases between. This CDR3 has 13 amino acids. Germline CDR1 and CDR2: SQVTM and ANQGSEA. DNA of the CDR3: TGCAGCGTTGAAGCATTCCAGGGTGATACGCAGTATTTT. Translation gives CSVEAFQGDTQYF.

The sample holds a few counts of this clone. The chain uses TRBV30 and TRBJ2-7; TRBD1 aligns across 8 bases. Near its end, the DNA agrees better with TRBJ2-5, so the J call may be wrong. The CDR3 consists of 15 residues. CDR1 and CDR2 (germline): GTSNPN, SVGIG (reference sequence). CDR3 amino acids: CAWSSQTGGWETQYF. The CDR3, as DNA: TGTGCCTGGAGTAGCCAAACAGGGGGTTGGGAGACCCAGTACTTC.

CDR3 nucleotide sequence: TGCGCCAGCAGCTTGGATGAGGTGGGGCCCTACGAGCAGTACGTC. Its translation: CASSLDEVGPYEQYV. The chain employs TRBV5-1 and TRBJ2-7; D is possibly TRBD1 (5 bases). The CDR3 totals 15 residues. Germline V gene lookup returns CDR1 SGHRS and CDR2 YFSETQ. The V gene lost 0 bases and the J gene lost 2 bases, with 12 bases spanning the gap.

The CDR3 DNA reads as TGTGCCAGCAGCGCCGGGGGGACAGACTACGAGCAGTACTTC. Translation: CASSAGGTDYEQYF. The chain carries TRBV9 and TRBJ2-7; the D call may be TRBD1 or TRBD2 (7 bases each). Trimming took 3 bases from V and 3 from J, leaving 13 bases between them. The CDR3 has 14 amino acids. Germline CDR1 is SGDLS and CDR2 is YYNGEE.

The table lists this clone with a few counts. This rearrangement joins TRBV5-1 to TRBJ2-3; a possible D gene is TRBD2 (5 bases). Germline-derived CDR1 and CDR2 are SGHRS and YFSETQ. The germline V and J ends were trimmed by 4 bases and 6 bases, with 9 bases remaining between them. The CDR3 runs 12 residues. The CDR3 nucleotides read TGCGCCAGCAGCCCGGGGAAGGATACGCAGTATTTT. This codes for CASSPGKDTQYF.

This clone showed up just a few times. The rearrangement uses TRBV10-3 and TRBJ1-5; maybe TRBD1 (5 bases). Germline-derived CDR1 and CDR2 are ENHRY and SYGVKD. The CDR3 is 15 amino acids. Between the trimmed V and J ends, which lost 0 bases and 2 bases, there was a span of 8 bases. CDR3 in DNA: TGTGCCATCAGTGAGTCTGGGGGAGGCAATCAGCCCCAGCATTTT. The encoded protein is CAISESGGGNQPQHF.

The CDR3 nucleotides read TGTGCCAGCAGTTACTCCTTCAGGGGTAGGGAGACCCAGTACTTC. Its translation is CASSYSFRGRETQYF. V gene TRBV6-5 combines with J gene TRBJ2-5; possibly TRBD1 for D (6 bases). CDR1 is MNHEY, CDR2 SVGAGI, per germline. This CDR3 is 15 amino acids long. V gave up 0 bases and J gave up 5 bases, with 13 bases separating them.

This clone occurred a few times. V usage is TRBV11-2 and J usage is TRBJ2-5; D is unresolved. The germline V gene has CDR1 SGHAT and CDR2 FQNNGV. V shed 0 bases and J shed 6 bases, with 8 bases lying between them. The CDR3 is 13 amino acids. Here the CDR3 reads CASSLEVLKTQYF. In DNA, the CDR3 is TGTGCCAGCAGCTTAGAAGTCTTGAAGACCCAGTACTTC.

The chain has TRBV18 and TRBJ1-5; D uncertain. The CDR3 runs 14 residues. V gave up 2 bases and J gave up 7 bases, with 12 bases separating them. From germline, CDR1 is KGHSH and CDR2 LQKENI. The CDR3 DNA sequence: TGTGCCAGCTCACCAAGCGAGGTTTACCAGCCCCAGCATTTT. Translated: CASSPSEVYQPQHF.

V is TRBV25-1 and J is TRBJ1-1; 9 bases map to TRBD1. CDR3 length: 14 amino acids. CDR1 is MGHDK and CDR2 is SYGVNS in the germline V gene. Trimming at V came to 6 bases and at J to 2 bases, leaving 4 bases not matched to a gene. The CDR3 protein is CASREQGANTEAFF. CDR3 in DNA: TGTGCCAGCAGGGAACAGGGGGCCAACACTGAAGCTTTCTTT.

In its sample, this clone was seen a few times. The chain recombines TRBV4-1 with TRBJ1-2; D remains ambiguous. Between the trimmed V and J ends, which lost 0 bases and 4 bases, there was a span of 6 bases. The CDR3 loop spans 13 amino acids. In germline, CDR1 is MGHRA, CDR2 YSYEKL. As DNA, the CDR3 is TGCGCCAGCAGCCAAGATCCGTCCTATGGCTACACCTTC. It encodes CASSQDPSYGYTF.

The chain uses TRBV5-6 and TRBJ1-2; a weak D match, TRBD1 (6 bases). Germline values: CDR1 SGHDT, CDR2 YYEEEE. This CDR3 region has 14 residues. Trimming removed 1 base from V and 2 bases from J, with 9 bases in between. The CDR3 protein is CASSLRGHNYGYTF. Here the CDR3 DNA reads TGTGCCAGCAGCTTGAGGGGACACAACTATGGCTACACCTTC.